These 10 T cell receptor beta chains originate from one sample sequenced in a study of somatic mutations in cytotoxic T cells in rheumatoid arthritis. Profiled with immunoSEQ multiplex PCR; TCRdb holds only in-frame clones, not every one. The table has approximately 17,000 clones, around 75% seen once. Sequences were obtained from CD8+ T cells sorted from blood. The receptors were sampled from an adult with rheumatoid arthritis.

The chain joins TRBV7-2 to TRBJ2-3; 12 bases align to TRBD2. The CDR3 loop spans 15 amino acids. Germline V gene lookup returns CDR1 SGHTA and CDR2 FQGNSA. V lost 4 bases and J lost 5; bases outside the gene matches: 4. The CDR3 spells CASSSSGGVGDTQYF. The DNA for the CDR3 is TGTGCCAGCAGCTCTAGCGGGGGGGTTGGAGATACGCAGTATTTT.

This clone was seen only once. The rearrangement links TRBV7-9 to TRBJ1-5, with a tentative D call TRBD1 (6 bases). Germline CDR1 SEHNR, CDR2 FQNEAQ (reference sequence). The CDR3 has 18 residues. Trimming removed 0 bases from V and 0 bases from J, with 15 bases in between. The CDR3 bases are TGTGCCAGCAGCTTAGCGGAGAGACAGGACTATAGCAATCAGCCCCAGCATTTT. It is translated as CASSLAERQDYSNQPQHF. The full variable domain, completed using reference TRBV7-9 and TRBJ1-5, is DTGVSQNPRHKITKRGQNVTFRCDPISEHNRLYWYRQTLGQGPEFLTYFQNEAQLEKSRLLSDRFSAERPKGSFSTLEIQRTEQGDSAMYLCASSLAERQDYSNQPQHFGDGTRLSIL.

The chain links TRBV5-4 to TRBJ2-7, with D possibly matching TRBD2 (6 bases). In germline, CDR1 is SGHNT, CDR2 YYREEE (reference sequence). The CDR3 covers 14 residues. The V gene lost 0 bases and the J gene lost 1 base, with 8 bases spanning the gap. Here the CDR3 reads CASSLGDSSYEQYF. The DNA for the CDR3 is TGTGCCAGCAGCTTGGGGGACTCTTCCTACGAGCAGTACTTC.

This clone has only one observation. The chain couples TRBV27 to TRBJ2-3; 9 positions match TRBD2. Trimming took 6 bases from V and 1 from J; bases not matched to a gene: 2. This CDR3 has 14 residues. CDR1 is MNHEY and CDR2 is SMNVEV in the germline V gene (reference sequence). The CDR3 nucleotides are TGTGCCAGCAGGGTAGCGGGGGGCACAGATACGCAGTATTTT. It codes for CASRVAGGTDTQYF.

The rearrangement links TRBV2 to TRBJ1-1; 7 bases match TRBD1. V shed 5 bases and J 4 bases; nucleotides not matched to a gene: 4. Germline V gene sequence: CDR1 SNHLY, CDR2 FYNNEI. CDR3 length: 13 residues. The CDR3 loop reads CASSPDRATEAFF. The CDR3 coding sequence is TGTGCCAGCAGTCCTGACAGGGCCACTGAAGCTTTCTTT.

This chain joins TRBV27 and TRBJ1-2; unclear D gene. In germline, CDR1 is MNHEY, CDR2 SMNVEV (reference sequence). CDR3 length: 14 amino acids. V dropped 2 bases and J dropped 0 bases, with 7 bases sitting between them. DNA of the CDR3: TGTGCCAGCAGTTTAGACGGATCTAACTATGGCTACACCTTC. This codes for CASSLDGSNYGYTF.

This sequence joins TRBV6-5 and TRBJ2-2; TRBD1 matches at 8 bases. Germline CDR1 reads MNHEY; CDR2 reads SVGAGI. There are 15 residues in the CDR3. V lost 2 bases to trimming and J lost 6 bases; unmatched junction nucleotides: 5. CDR3 DNA sequence: TGTGCCAGCAGTTACACTGGACAGGGCGCCGGGGAGCTGTTTTTT. Its protein product is CASSYTGQGAGELFF.

Notes on this clone: No DNA is shown, since the ends of the CDR3 on it are uncertain; the CDR3 is the one TCRdb lists. This rearrangement joins TRBV9 to TRBJ2-2; no check of the table's D call, TRBD1, against the DNA was made. Inclusive of both ends, the CDR3 amounts to 14 amino acids. The germline gives CDR1 SGDLS, CDR2 YYNGEE. CDR3 sequence reads: CASSVHRDPGSCFF.

The chain carries TRBV28 and TRBJ2-2; TRBD2 aligns across 13 bases. The CDR3 is 20 residues long. Unmatched junction bases numbered 14, after V lost 6 bases and J lost 1 base. The germline V gene has CDR1 MDHEN and CDR2 SYDVKM. CDR3 amino acids: CASSSIGLAGEPENTGELFF. CDR3 in DNA: TGTGCCAGCAGCTCAATCGGACTAGCGGGGGAGCCCGAGAACACCGGGGAGCTGTTTTTT.

The chain is built from TRBV10-3 and TRBJ1-6; no reliable D call. The CDR3 has 16 residues. V lost 0 bases, J lost 4 bases, and 10 bases lay in between. Germline CDR1 reads ENHRY; CDR2 reads SYGVKD. CDR3 bases: TGTGCCATCAGTGAGTCTACACCGCAATATAATTCACCCCTCCACTTT. Its translation is CAISESTPQYNSPLHF.